This T cell receptor (beta chain) was captured in a study of early T cells in non-severe SARS-CoV-2 infection. Study-level information: The chains were unpaired, and the sequenced material was bulk RNA from unsorted whole blood. Points from the study as a whole: Database matching using VDJdb favored anti-spike CD8 responses, with private and CD4 specificities left missing.

V lost 3 bases and J lost 8; bases outside the gene matches: 14. Germline loops: CDR1 SEHNR, CDR2 FQNEAQ (reference sequence). The length of the CDR3 is 16 residues. This clonotype showed up many times. Its antigen is not identified. Molecules of cDNA were individually given unique molecular identifiers that were attached to them. TCRdb re-analysed the 5' RACE reads in MiXCR, keeping a single row per CDR3 protein. Of around 61,000 distinct CDR3 sequences in the sample, under 12% were seen once. The source material was whole blood. This clonotype originated in an adult who was a healthcare worker with PCR-confirmed SARS-CoV-2 infection or an uninfected control (not recorded which). The chain uses TRBV7-9 and TRBJ2-7; 9 bases map to TRBD2. The CDR3 loop reads CASSLATSGVAGKQYF. As DNA, the CDR3 is TGTGCCAGCAGCTTGGCGACTAGCGGAGTTGCCGGGAAGCAGTACTTC.